The 21 T cell receptor beta chains below all came from one sample that was sequenced in a study of blood T cell repertoires in COVID-19. The assay was immunoSEQ multiplex PCR, and TCRdb's table has in-frame clones only and misses some. In the table there are fewer than 250,000 clones, nearly 85% of which are singletons. Source material: peripheral blood. The receptor set was obtained from a human donor in a cohort sampled during active COVID-19.

This chain joins TRBV25-1 and TRBJ1-2; weak D call: TRBD1 (6 bases). Germline CDR1 MGHDK, CDR2 SYGVNS. The CDR3 sequence is 14 residues long. Trimming cost V 4 bases and J 6 bases, with 15 bases left between them. CDR3 in DNA: TGTGCCAGCAGTGCGATACAGGGTTCGCATGGCTACACCTTC. Its translation: CASSAIQGSHGYTF.

The chain carries TRBV4-1 and TRBJ2-3; tentatively, D is TRBD2 (6 bases). In germline, CDR1 is MGHRA, CDR2 YSYEKL. V was clipped by 3 bases and J by 2 bases, with 15 bases between them. The CDR3 extends over 16 amino acids. The chain's CDR3 is CASSQGWRGATDTQYF. The CDR3 DNA is TGCGCCAGCAGCCAGGGATGGCGGGGCGCCACAGATACGCAGTATTTT.

The chain recombines TRBV10-2 with TRBJ2-7; 8 bases match TRBD1. The CDR3 length is 13 residues. J was trimmed by 7 bases and V by 8 bases; bases with no gene match: 10. Germline CDR1 and CDR2: WSHSY and SAAADI. As DNA, the CDR3 is TGCGCCAGCCGTGCAGGGGGCGCGGATGAGCAGTACTTC. Its protein product is CASRAGGADEQYF.

The chain recombines TRBV19 with TRBJ2-5; TRBD2 matches at 13 bases. After removal of 3 bases from V and 5 bases from J, the junction contained 3 bases not matched to a gene. Germline CDR1 LNHDA, CDR2 SQIVND (reference sequence). The CDR3 has 15 amino acids. For the CDR3, the DNA is TGTGCCAGTAGTATGGGACTAGCGGGGCGGGAGACCCAGTACTTC. This gives the protein CASSMGLAGRETQYF.

The chain couples TRBV11-2 to TRBJ2-1; TRBD1 aligns across 8 bases. After removal of 5 bases from V and 10 bases from J, the junction contained 7 bases not matched to a gene. The length of the CDR3 is 13 residues. CDR1 and CDR2 (germline): SGHAT, FQNNGV. CDR3 protein: CASSQDRAREQFF. The DNA of the CDR3 is TGTGCCAGCAGCCAGGACAGGGCACGAGAGCAGTTCTTC.

The V gene is TRBV6-2 or TRBV6-3, the J gene TRBJ1-5; D is unresolved. Germline assignment: CDR1 MNHEY and CDR2 SVGEGT. This CDR3 comprises 19 residues. V dropped 6 bases and J dropped 1 base, with 25 bases sitting between them. The CDR3 DNA sequence: TGTGCCAGCAGCTTCCCCCGGGGTATTGAGTTTGTCAGCAATCAGCCCCAGCATTTT. This codes for CASSFPRGIEFVSNQPQHF.

The chain's CDR3 is CASSLPGLRGGSDTQYF. In DNA form, the CDR3 reads TGCGCCAGCAGCCTCCCTGGGTTGCGGGGGGGATCAGATACGCAGTATTTT. J is TRBJ2-3 and V is TRBV5-1, with TRBD2 matching over 9 bases. The CDR3 runs 17 residues. Germline V gene lookup returns CDR1 SGHRS and CDR2 YFSETQ. With 4 bases clipped from V and 4 bases from J, the junction kept 13 bases outside the gene matches. Complete variable domain (other parts from reference TRBV5-1 and TRBJ2-3): KAGVTQTPRYLIKTRGQQVTLSCSPISGHRSVSWYQQTPGQGLQFLFEYFSETQRNKGNFPGRFSGRQFSNSRSEMNVSTLELGDSALYLCASSLPGLRGGSDTQYFGPGTRLTVL.

Here the CDR3 DNA reads TGCGCCAGCAGCGAACATCTCACCGGGGAGCTGTTTTTT. Amino acids: CASSEHLTGELFF. The rearrangement joins TRBV5-1 to TRBJ2-2; D is undetermined. The V and J ends lost 4 bases and 4 bases respectively, with 8 bases between them. CDR3 length: 13 residues. The germline V gene has CDR1 SGHRS and CDR2 YFSETQ.

The chain combines TRBV19 with TRBJ2-5, with 9 bases aligning to TRBD1. CDR3 size: 15 residues. Trimming removed 2 bases from V and 4 bases from J; junction bases left unmatched: 5. Germline-derived CDR1 and CDR2 are LNHDA and SQIVND (reference sequence). The CDR3: CASSIPGQGRETQYF. The CDR3 nucleotides read TGTGCCAGTAGTATACCGGGACAGGGTAGAGAGACCCAGTACTTC.

In the case of this clone: The germline gene is not matched at one end of the junction; a read error may be the cause. The J gene is TRBJ2-7, the V gene TRBV5-6, with D tentatively TRBD2 (6 bases). The CDR3 length is 14 residues. The V gene's germline CDR1 is SGHDT and CDR2 YYEEEE. In DNA form, the CDR3 reads TGTGCCAGCTGCTTGGGGGTTTGGGGGGACGAGCAGTACTTC. Its protein is CASCLGVWGDEQYF.

The chain carries TRBV28 and TRBJ2-1; 11 nucleotides match TRBD2. The V and J ends lost 6 bases and 7 bases, in that order; junction bases with no gene match: 11. Germline V gene sequence: CDR1 MDHEN, CDR2 SYDVKM. This CDR3 contains 16 residues. The chain's CDR3 is CASSTAGLAVRNEQFF. CDR3 nucleotide sequence: TGTGCCAGCAGCACTGCGGGACTAGCGGTGAGGAATGAGCAGTTCTTC.

The chain is built from TRBV4-2 and TRBJ2-7; D might be TRBD2 (6 bases). Trimming left V 1 base short and J 10 bases short, with 14 bases between. The germline V gene has CDR1 LGHNA and CDR2 YNFKEQ. The CDR3 is made up of 13 amino acids. CDR3 region: CASSQGGLGRQYF. The CDR3 DNA reads TGTGCCAGCAGCCAAGGGGGACTGGGACGCCAGTACTTC.

This clone showed up many times. This rearrangement joins TRBV5-8 to TRBJ1-4; possibly TRBD1 for D (6 bases). V lost 2 bases to trimming and J lost 1 base, with 9 bases between them. This CDR3 contains 15 residues. Germline V gene sequence: CDR1 SGHTS, CDR2 YDEGEE. The CDR3 is CASSFRGQTNEKLFF. CDR3 in DNA: TGTGCCAGCAGCTTCAGGGGTCAAACTAATGAAAAACTGTTTTTT.

By proportion, this clone is medium-sized (0.01 to 0.1%). The chain joins TRBV9 to TRBJ2-3; 7 positions agree with TRBD1. V trimming: 0 bases; J trimming: 6 bases; junction bases outside the gene matches: 10. Germline V CDR1 and CDR2: SGDLS, YYNGEE. The CDR3 is 16 residues long. The CDR3 here is CASSVGRGSMVDTQYF. In DNA, the CDR3 is TGTGCCAGCAGCGTAGGCAGGGGGTCGATGGTGGATACGCAGTATTTT.

This clone was counted a single time. This chain joins TRBV29-1 and TRBJ1-2; TRBD1 aligns across 7 bases. The CDR3 contains 13 residues. J was trimmed by 3 bases and V by 7 bases; bases with no gene match: 8. Per the germline V gene, CDR1 is SQVTM and CDR2 is ANQGSEA. The CDR3 reads CSASRDRDYGYTF. The CDR3 DNA reads TGCAGCGCTTCCCGGGACAGAGACTATGGCTACACCTTC.

The chain combines TRBV28 with TRBJ2-7, with D tentatively TRBD2 (5 bases). Deletions cut 7 bases from V and 5 bases from J, with 21 bases between. The germline gives CDR1 MDHEN, CDR2 SYDVKM. The CDR3 totals 15 residues. The chain's CDR3 is CASTPDEGPTHEQYF. The CDR3 DNA follows: TGTGCCAGCACCCCGGACGAGGGCCCAACACACGAGCAGTACTTC.

This clone appeared a few times. V and J are TRBV7-9 and TRBJ2-7; D gene uncertain. CDR3 size: 12 residues. Looked up from germline, CDR1 is SEHNR and CDR2 is FQNEAQ (reference sequence). The V gene lost 5 bases and the J gene lost 0 bases, with 5 bases spanning the gap. The CDR3, as DNA: TGTGCCAGCAGCCCGAGCTCCTACGAGCAGTACTTC. Protein product: CASSPSSYEQYF.

The genes are TRBV6-5 and TRBJ1-2, with D hard to call. V lost 0 bases to trimming and J lost 1 base, with 6 bases between them. Germline CDR1 MNHEY, CDR2 SVGAGI. The CDR3 length is 14 residues. CDR3 sequence reads: CASSYSNSNYGYTF. DNA for the CDR3: TGTGCCAGCAGTTACTCTAACAGTAACTATGGCTACACCTTC.

This chain uses TRBV5-1 with TRBJ1-2; 12 bases agree with TRBD1. The length of the CDR3 is 14 residues. The germline V gene has CDR1 SGHRS and CDR2 YFSETQ. J gave up 8 bases and V 4 bases, and 6 bases lay outside the gene matches. The CDR3 nucleotides read TGCGCCAGCAGCATTACCGGGACAGGGGGCGGCTACACCTTC. Protein sequence: CASSITGTGGGYTF.

This clone has only one observation. For the CDR3, the DNA is TGTGCCAGCAGTGTCAGGGGTTGGGCCACTGAAGCTTTCTTT. Amino acids: CASSVRGWATEAFF. The chain combines TRBV2 with TRBJ1-1; weak D call: TRBD1 (6 bases). The V gene lost 4 bases and the J gene lost 4 bases, with 13 bases spanning the gap. Germline V gene sequence: CDR1 SNHLY, CDR2 FYNNEI. This CDR3 is 14 amino acids long.

This clone was recorded a few times. This chain links TRBV6-2 or TRBV6-3 with TRBJ1-1, with D maybe TRBD1 (5 bases). In germline, CDR1 is MNHEY, CDR2 SVGEGT. V lost 0 bases to trimming and J lost 4 bases, with 27 bases between them. The CDR3 spans 20 residues. CDR3 sequence: CASSYSIGTGGRSGSTEAFF. DNA for the CDR3: TGTGCCAGCAGTTACTCGATCGGAACAGGCGGTAGGTCCGGTTCCACTGAAGCTTTCTTT.